This T cell receptor beta chain was observed in a study of tumor-infiltrating lymphocytes in localized non-small cell lung cancer. About the research overall: The cohort mixed smokers and never-smokers, several histologies, and some post-neoadjuvant-chemotherapy samples. From each patient, both tumor and uninvolved lung, non-adjacent to tumor, were sampled. General study findings and limits: Technical variation could not be separated from intratumor heterogeneity here. Compared with uninvolved lung, tumors showed higher T cell infiltration by TCRbeta sequencing.

Details on this clone: Its antigen is as yet unknown. An end of the junction does not agree with germline; a read error may underlie this.

The germline CDR1 and CDR2 sequences are MNHNY and SVGAGI (reference sequence). The CDR3 has 11 residues. TCRdb's copy holds only in-frame clones and misses some; the assay was immunoSEQ multiplex PCR. The table records under 25,000 clones, about three fifths of them present only once. The origin of this receptor is a human donor with non-small cell lung cancer. The chain combines TRBV6-6 with TRBJ1-1; no firm D call. Sequencing used lung tumor tissue. For the CDR3, the DNA is TGTGCCATCAGTGAGAACACTGAAGCTTTCTTT. This gives the protein CAISENTEAFF.